This T cell receptor beta chain originates from a study of T cells after yellow fever vaccination. In TCRdb, the 5' RACE reads were re-called with MiXCR into one record per CDR3 protein. Of about 63,000 distinct CDR3 sequences in the sample, approximately 7% were seen once. The germline V gene has CDR1 SGHDT and CDR2 YYEEEE. The V end was cut by 5 bases, the J end by 2 bases, with 11 bases between. CDR3 length: 14 amino acids. The chain employs TRBV5-6 and TRBJ2-1; D call uncertain. Material: CD8+ T cells sorted from PBMCs, obtained 15 days after the yellow fever booster vaccination. The clonotype comes from a man aged 25 to 40 who received the YFV17D yellow fever vaccine. CDR3 in amino acids: CASSSAWTYNEQFF. DNA for the CDR3: TGTGCCAGCAGTTCGGCCTGGACCTACAATGAGCAGTTCTTC.